The source of this T cell receptor beta chain is a study of T cell responses to AZD1222 COVID-19 vaccine. Study-wide background: The analysis combined second doses at about 4 or about 12 weeks.

Study results and limitations: Only a handful of AZD1222 recipients, several in all, had baseline seropositivity. Across the whole spike, CD4 TCRs peaked at regions 160-218 and 743-854. Every sample of the repertoires postdated the peak T cell response.

Notes on this clone: Its cognate antigen is unknown.

CDR3 length equals 12 residues. V lost 1 base and J 2 bases, leaving 6 bases between the germline ends. Germline lookup yields CDR1 GTSNPN and CDR2 SVGIG (reference sequence). The table came from immunoSEQ multiplex PCR; TCRdb's copy has only in-frame clones and leaves some out. The table records fewer than 90,000 clones, about 88% of them present only once. The source material was peripheral blood, sampled on day 0 of AZD1222 vaccination. This TCR came from an adult in good health. V is TRBV30 and J is TRBJ2-7; D remains unclear. CDR3 bases: TGTGCCTGGAGTGCGGACCCCTACGAGCAGTACTTC. Translating it yields CAWSADPYEQYF.